Described below is a single TCR beta chain sequence and its context. Its antigen has not been determined. Base quality data are lacking; no much larger clone is found one base away. CDR1 and CDR2 were assigned from the germline V gene as SNHLY and FYNNEI. The germline V and J ends show losses of 5 bases and 9 bases respectively, and no gene match explains 7 bases of the junction. The CDR3 goes from the cysteine to the phenylalanine over 14 residues. Only CDR3 DNA is held: 42 bases, read in frame from base 1. This entry is derived from a study of control samples from healthy donors and cancer patients (dated by TCRdb to the early 2020s). The library was made by the immunoSEQ multiplex PCR assay. What TCRdb holds here is the immuneACCESS table cut down to in-frame rearrangements. Part of the clones is not present; checked against another copy, under half of the missing clones reflect an unresolved V gene, and the others are unexplained. This sample lists around 100,000 clones; roughly 90% were detected once. The ten largest clonotypes hold 2.5% to 3.5% of the sample.

The TCR was taken from a human donor in good health. The donor label of this sample is uncertain. The chain is assembled from TRBV2 and TRBJ1-5; TRBD1 agrees with 10 junctional bases. Sequencing used blood. The CDR3 here reads CASSSGTGDLPQHF. The DNA reads as follows: TGTGCCAGCAGTAGCGGGACAGGGGACCTGCCCCAGCATTTT. Extended through the reference TRBV2 and TRBJ1-5 proteins, this CDR3 yields the full variable domain: EPEVTQTPSHQVTQMGQEVILRCVPISNHLYFYWYRQILGQKVEFLVSFYNNEISEKSEIFDDQFSVERPDGSNFTLKIRSTKLEDSAMYFCASSSGTGDLPQHFGDGTRLSIL.